These 9 T cell receptor beta chains were all obtained from the same sample, sequenced in a study of human T cells and chemical hapten exposure. TCRdb ran MiXCR on the RACE reads and lists one entry per CDR3 protein. The sample includes more than 75,000 distinct CDR3 sequences, over 7.5% of them seen just once. Time point reported: patch test 2, 6 weeks after DPC sensitization. As to treatment: therapeutic diphenylcyclopropenone sensitization with weekly scalp DPC. This material consisted of whole blood, taken in connection with sensitization to the hapten diphenylcyclopropenone (DPC). The receptors shown here come from a middle-aged woman with alopecia areata. Some clones in this sample may be carry-over from other donors' samples.

This clonotype was observed a few times. The chain combines TRBV20-1 with TRBJ2-3; 9 nucleotides align to TRBD2. This CDR3 region has 18 residues. Germline trimming cut 6 bases from V and 6 bases from J; bases unmatched to any gene: 22. CDR1 and CDR2 (germline): DFQATT, SNEGSKA (reference sequence). DNA for the CDR3: TGCAGTGCACCGCTCATAGCGGGAGCGGGTGGGTCCGGGGATACGCAGTATTTT. Protein: CSAPLIAGAGGSGDTQYF.

Many counts were recorded for this clonotype. The chain joins TRBV12-3 or TRBV12-4 to TRBJ1-1; a weak D match, TRBD1 (5 bases). Trimming took off 8 bases at V and 12 bases at J, with 16 bases between the two ends. This CDR3 contains 11 residues. The CDR3 DNA reads as TGTGCCAGCGGGTGGGGGGTAAAAACTTTCTTT. This sequence encodes CASGWGVKTFF.

Many counts were recorded for this clonotype. The rearrangement joins TRBV7-2 to TRBJ2-5; D remains ambiguous. Germline V lookup: CDR1 SGHTA, CDR2 FQGNSA. The V end lost 1 base, the J end lost 4 bases, and 10 bases lay between the germline ends. This CDR3 has 14 amino acids. The CDR3 spells CASSLVRAGETQYF. The CDR3 region has the DNA TGTGCCAGCAGCTTAGTCCGGGCTGGAGAGACCCAGTACTTC. Full variable domain (rest looked up from reference TRBV7-2 and TRBJ2-5): GAGVSQSPSNKVTEKGKDVELRCDPISGHTALYWYRQSLGQGLEFLIYFQGNSAPDKSGLPSDRFSAERTGGSVSTLTIQRTQQEDSAVYLCASSLVRAGETQYFGPGTRLLVL.

This clonotype showed up many times. V and J are TRBV20-1 and TRBJ1-2, with D possibly being TRBD1 (6 bases). Germline V gene data show CDR1 as DFQATT and CDR2 as SNEGSKA (reference sequence). V was shortened by 5 bases and J by 3 bases, with 13 bases between the two germline ends. CDR3 length equals 13 residues. The CDR3 DNA follows: TGCAGTGCTTCCATGGGGGGCGACTATGGCTACACCTTC. Its protein is CSASMGGDYGYTF.

The chain has TRBV29-1 and TRBJ2-7; a weak D match, TRBD1 (5 bases). The CDR3 consists of 15 residues. Germline lookup yields CDR1 SQVTM and CDR2 ANQGSEA. V lost 5 bases to trimming and J lost 0 bases, with 17 bases between them. CDR3 protein: CSVSLPGHSSYEQYF. The CDR3 DNA is TGCAGCGTTTCTCTCCCCGGACATAGCTCCTACGAGCAGTACTTC.

The table lists this clonotype with many counts. The J gene is TRBJ2-3, the V gene TRBV19, with 10 positions matching TRBD1. CDR1 is LNHDA, CDR2 SQIVND, per germline (reference sequence). This CDR3 is 15 amino acids long. V was pared by 4 bases and J by 2 bases, with 3 bases of the junction left unmatched. The CDR3 loop reads CASSRGTGATDTQYF. The CDR3 DNA is TGTGCCAGTAGTAGGGGGACAGGGGCCACAGATACGCAGTATTTT.

This chain uses TRBV11-2 with TRBJ2-1, with D possibly being TRBD1 (6 bases). Germline CDR1 is SGHAT and CDR2 is FQNNGV. V dropped 1 base and J dropped 6 bases, with 13 bases sitting between them. CDR3 length: 15 residues. CDR3 DNA: TGTGCCAGCAGCTTAGCCACAGGGATAGGCAATGAGCAGTTCTTC. It translates to CASSLATGIGNEQFF.

This clonotype was recorded many times. The chain uses TRBV6-1 and TRBJ1-2, with D possibly being TRBD1 (6 bases). Trimming left V 7 bases short and J 4 bases short, with 10 bases between. The CDR3 runs to 12 residues. Germline CDR1 MNHNS, CDR2 SASEGT. The DNA for the CDR3 is TGTGCCAGCATTCAGGGGTCCTATGGCTACACCTTC. Its protein is CASIQGSYGYTF.

This clonotype was seen more than once but under ten times. The chain recombines TRBV7-2 with TRBJ2-1; no clear D gene. The ends were cut back, 1 base at V and 0 bases at J, with 7 bases in the middle. Germline lookup yields CDR1 SGHTA and CDR2 FQGNSA. This CDR3 region has 15 residues. The CDR3 nucleotides read TGTGCCAGCAGCTTAGAGGGCATCTCCTACAATGAGCAGTTCTTC. This gives the protein CASSLEGISYNEQFF.